One and the same sample provided the 23 T cell receptor beta chains below, sequenced in a study of T and B cells in COVID-19 patients. TRB was amplified from about 250-500 ng of blood genomic DNA. Multiplex PCR with BIOMED2 TRB-A/B primer pools amplified TRB rearrangements. TCRdb itself ran the multiplex PCR reads through MiXCR, one entry per CDR3 protein. The top ten clones hold 18% of a sample with about 11,000 distinct CDR3 sequences, approximately 35% of them seen once. Input material: blood. Every receptor here comes from a human donor with active COVID-19.

This clonotype was detected a few times. The gene calls are TRBV12-3 or TRBV12-4 and TRBJ1-4; 8 bases match TRBD1. V trimming: 5 bases; J trimming: 8 bases; junction bases outside the gene matches: 10. This CDR3 comprises 15 residues. The CDR3 loop reads CASSPSGTGKEKLFF. The DNA of the CDR3 is TGTGCCAGCAGTCCCTCCGGGACAGGCAAGGAAAAACTGTTTTTT.

The chain carries TRBV12-3 or TRBV12-4 and TRBJ1-2; 9 bases agree with TRBD1. The V gene end was trimmed by 6 bases and the J gene end by 6 bases; junction bases not matched to a gene: 11. CDR3 length: 15 residues. CDR3 bases: TGTGCCAGCAGCTCTGTACTGACAGGGGGGGATGGCTACACCTTC. Translation: CASSSVLTGGDGYTF.

This clonotype was seen more than once but under ten times. V usage is TRBV5-4 and J usage is TRBJ1-6; D not certain. V lost 1 base and J 7 bases, leaving 6 bases between the germline ends. Germline V gene lookup returns CDR1 SGHNT and CDR2 YYREEE (reference sequence). The CDR3 sequence is 13 residues long. In DNA, the CDR3 is TGTGCCAGCAGCTTGTTTCAAAATTCACCCCTCCACTTT. Translation: CASSLFQNSPLHF.

This clonotype was detected a few times. The chain combines TRBV7-9 with TRBJ2-7; possible D gene TRBD1, 5 bases. Germline V CDR1 and CDR2: SEHNR, FQNEAQ (reference sequence). The CDR3 contains 18 residues. V lost 5 bases and J 2 bases, leaving 25 bases between the germline ends. The CDR3 DNA follows: TGTGCCAGCAGCAATCCTCCGCAGGGTGGTCATGGAGCCTACGAGCAGTACTTC. This gives the protein CASSNPPQGGHGAYEQYF.

This chain connects TRBV18 to TRBJ1-1; no firm D call. Trimming pared 3 bases from V and 3 bases from J, leaving 8 bases between. Germline loops: CDR1 KGHSH, CDR2 LQKENI. The CDR3 totals 13 residues. The CDR3 protein is CASSPSLDTEAFF. CDR3 bases: TGTGCCAGCTCACCGAGTTTAGACACTGAAGCTTTCTTT.

The rearrangement links TRBV6-1 to TRBJ1-3; possibly TRBD1 for D (6 bases). Germline loops: CDR1 MNHNS, CDR2 SASEGT. Trimming left V 7 bases short and J 2 bases short, with 18 bases between. This CDR3 spans 16 amino acids. The chain's CDR3 is CASKTQGGGPGNTIYF. The CDR3 DNA follows: TGTGCCAGCAAAACCCAGGGAGGGGGACCTGGAAACACCATATATTTT.

This CDR3 is CASRPKGVANIQYF. CDR3 DNA: TGTGCCAGCAGACCCAAAGGGGTAGCAAACATTCAGTACTTC. This chain joins TRBV12-3 or TRBV12-4 and TRBJ2-4; a possible D gene is TRBD1 (5 bases). Trimming stripped 6 bases from V and 6 bases from J, with 15 bases between. This CDR3 region has 14 residues.

This clonotype was observed a handful of times. This chain links TRBV6-2 or TRBV6-3 with TRBJ1-2, with a weak D call TRBD1 (5 bases). CDR3 length equals 16 residues. V lost 8 bases and J 0 bases, leaving 19 bases between the germline ends. Germline V gene lookup returns CDR1 MNHEY and CDR2 SVGEGT. The CDR3 DNA reads TGTGCCAGCTCGAGCGGGTCGAGGGGAGCTAACTATGGCTACACCTTC. Encoded protein: CASSSGSRGANYGYTF.

This chain joins TRBV5-4 and TRBJ1-4; D perhaps matches TRBD1 (6 bases). Germline values: CDR1 SGHNT, CDR2 YYREEE (reference sequence). The CDR3 runs to 15 residues. The ends were cut back, 9 bases at V and 8 bases at J, with 23 bases in the middle. The CDR3 loop reads CATSPKGGNTEKLFF. The CDR3, as DNA: TGTGCCACCAGTCCCAAAGGGGGAAACACCGAAAAACTGTTTTTT.

This sequence joins TRBV6-1 and TRBJ1-2, with TRBD1 as a possible D gene (6 bases). Trimming removed 6 bases at V and 2 bases at J, with 19 bases between. The CDR3 covers 16 residues. In germline, CDR1 is MNHNS, CDR2 SASEGT. In DNA, the CDR3 is TGTGCCAGCAGCTTGTCTCGGGGGGCTACGAACTATGGCTACACCTTC. Amino acids: CASSLSRGATNYGYTF.

By share of the sample, this clonotype is medium-sized. The rearrangement joins TRBV19 to TRBJ1-6; D gene unclear. The CDR3 totals 16 residues. Trimming stripped 6 bases from V and 10 bases from J, with 22 bases between. Germline-derived CDR1 and CDR2 are LNHDA and SQIVND (reference sequence). CDR3 region: CASSHSVGETGSPLHF. The CDR3 DNA reads as TGTGCCAGTAGCCATAGCGTTGGGGAAACGGGATCACCCCTCCACTTT.

V and J are TRBV19 and TRBJ1-5, with D unclear. The CDR3 is 13 amino acids. CDR1 is LNHDA, CDR2 SQIVND, per germline (reference sequence). The V gene lost 7 bases and the J gene lost 5 bases, with 12 bases spanning the gap. Here the CDR3 DNA reads TGTGCCAGTACCTCAGAAGGATATCAGCCCCAGCATTTT. Its protein is CASTSEGYQPQHF.

The chain recombines TRBV20-1 with TRBJ2-1; tentatively, D is TRBD1 (7 bases). Germline-derived CDR1 and CDR2 are DFQATT and SNEGSKA (reference sequence). The ends were cut back, 5 bases at V and 0 bases at J, with 14 bases in the middle. This CDR3 comprises 15 residues. CDR3 coding DNA: TGCAGTGCTCGAACCCAGGGGGGCTCCTACAATGAGCAGTTCTTC. Its protein is CSARTQGGSYNEQFF.

This chain connects TRBV24-1 to TRBJ2-2; 8 nucleotides agree with TRBD2. The CDR3 is made up of 15 amino acids. After removal of 3 bases from V and 6 bases from J, the junction contained 5 bases not matched to a gene. CDR1 is KGHDR, CDR2 SFDVKD, per germline. The CDR3 region is CATSDPGGVAGELFF. DNA for the CDR3: TGTGCCACCAGTGATCCCGGGGGGGTCGCCGGGGAGCTGTTTTTT.

This clonotype was observed a few times. The rearrangement uses TRBV7-6 and TRBJ2-5; D is ambiguous. Germline-derived CDR1 and CDR2 are SGHVS and FNYEAQ. CDR3 size: 12 residues. V lost 0 bases, J lost 4 bases, and 3 bases lay in between. CDR3 amino acids: CASSLAPETQYF. CDR3 DNA: TGTGCCAGCAGCTTAGCACCAGAGACCCAGTACTTC. The variable domain in full, completed from reference TRBV7-6 and TRBJ2-5, reads GAGVSQSPRYKVTKRGQDVALRCDPISGHVSLYWYRQALGQGPEFLTYFNYEAQQDKSGLPNDRFSAERPEGSISTLTIQRTEQRDSAMYRCASSLAPETQYFGPGTRLLVL.

J is TRBJ1-2 and V is TRBV5-6; perhaps TRBD1 as D (6 bases). This CDR3 comprises 15 residues. Germline CDR1 SGHDT, CDR2 YYEEEE. V lost 0 bases and J lost 4, with 13 bases in between. The CDR3 sequence: CASSLETGFTYGYTF. The CDR3 DNA follows: TGTGCCAGCAGCTTGGAAACAGGGTTCACCTATGGCTACACCTTC.

The V gene is TRBV28, the J gene TRBJ1-2, with TRBD1 matching 9 bases. The CDR3 loop spans 15 amino acids. V shed 4 bases, J shed 4 bases, and the junction held 7 bases outside the gene matches. CDR1 and CDR2 (germline): MDHEN, SYDVKM. The CDR3 DNA sequence: TGTGCCAGCAGTTATACAGGGGGCTGGAGCTATGGCTACACCTTC. Its protein is CASSYTGGWSYGYTF.

In its sample, this clonotype ranks as medium-sized. This chain joins TRBV19 and TRBJ2-1; 10 positions agree with TRBD1. The CDR3 has 17 residues. Germline V gene lookup returns CDR1 LNHDA and CDR2 SQIVND (reference sequence). V lost 3 bases, J lost 5 bases, and 10 bases stayed unmatched. CDR3 bases: TGTGCCAGTAGTATTCCACCGCTGGGACAGGGGAACAATGAGCAGTTCTTC. Protein product: CASSIPPLGQGNNEQFF.

This clonotype was counted a few times. The chain combines TRBV30 with TRBJ1-3; TRBD1 might be the D (5 bases). The V end lost 6 bases, the J end lost 1 base, and 10 bases lay between the germline ends. The CDR3 runs 13 residues. From germline, CDR1 is GTSNPN and CDR2 SVGIG (reference sequence). The CDR3 region is CACDRASGNTIYF. The CDR3 nucleotides read TGTGCCTGTGACAGAGCGTCTGGAAACACCATATATTTT. Full variable domain (rest looked up from reference TRBV30 and TRBJ1-3): SQTIHQWPATLVQPVGSPLSLECTVEGTSNPNLYWYRQAAGRGLQLLFYSVGIGQISSEVPQNLSASRPQDRQFILSSKKLLLSDSGFYLCACDRASGNTIYFGEGSWLTVV.

V gene TRBV19 combines with J gene TRBJ2-3; 9 bases are shared with TRBD2. The CDR3 is made up of 19 amino acids. Germline values: CDR1 LNHDA, CDR2 SQIVND (reference sequence). V lost 5 bases, J lost 1 base, and 16 bases stayed unmatched. Here the CDR3 reads CASSLGLAWAGGRTDTQYF. CDR3 coding DNA: TGTGCCAGTAGTCTCGGACTAGCGTGGGCCGGAGGCCGCACAGATACGCAGTATTTT.

This clonotype was seen a few times. The genes are TRBV10-3 and TRBJ2-3; 12 nucleotides align to TRBD2. CDR3 length: 15 residues. Germline V gene lookup returns CDR1 ENHRY and CDR2 SYGVKD. V dropped 6 bases and J dropped 2; count of bases not matched to a gene: 3. DNA of the CDR3: TGTGCCATCAGGGCTAGCGGGGGGGCCACAGATACGCAGTATTTT. It yields the protein CAIRASGGATDTQYF.

The chain uses TRBV29-1 and TRBJ2-7; tentative D call: TRBD2 (6 bases). The V and J ends lost 7 bases and 0 bases respectively, with 13 bases between them. Germline V gives CDR1 SQVTM, CDR2 ANQGSEA. The CDR3 extends over 13 amino acids. This chain's CDR3 is CSAGGVGSYEQYF. Written as DNA, the CDR3 is TGCAGCGCCGGGGGAGTCGGCTCCTACGAGCAGTACTTC.

The J gene is TRBJ1-2, the V gene TRBV5-6, with D hard to call. V dropped 3 bases and J dropped 2 bases, with 11 bases sitting between them. Germline V gene sequence: CDR1 SGHDT, CDR2 YYEEEE. This CDR3 comprises 14 residues. The CDR3 bases are TGTGCCAGCAGCTGGCGGGTGTGGAACTATGGCTACACCTTC. Translation: CASSWRVWNYGYTF.